The source of this T cell receptor (beta chain) is a study of blood T cell repertoires in COVID-19. In the original analysis: How many nucleated cells were present was estimated from reference gene primer amplification. The method was immunoSEQ multiplex PCR; TCRdb's version includes in-frame clones alone and lacks a portion of them. The DNA was the basis for D and trimming; V, J and clone size are from that table. The top ten clones hold 15% of a sample with 150,000 or so clones, almost 85% of them seen once. CDR3 length equals 14 residues. Germline V lookup: CDR1 LGHDT, CDR2 YNNKEL (reference sequence). Losses at the gene ends were 3 bases for V and 6 bases for J; bases not matched to a gene: 4.

The sample consisted of peripheral blood. The chain uses TRBV3-1 (or the pseudogene TRBV3-2) and TRBJ2-4; 8 positions match TRBD1. The receptor was derived from a human donor with acute or convalescent COVID-19. The donor label of this sample is uncertain. CDR3 region: CASSHGTGVNIQYF. The CDR3 nucleotides are TGTGCCAGCAGCCATGGGACAGGAGTAAACATTCAGTACTTC.